This section outlines one T cell receptor (beta chain) sequence together with its context. This sample was taken from a study of blood T cell repertoires in COVID-19. About the research overall: Acute and convalescent COVID-19 specimens originated in the United States, Italy and Spain. PBMCs, B-cell-depleted T cells, or T cells provided the cDNA or gDNA that made up the material.

Original analysis: For nucleated cells, counts were estimated from reference gene primer amplification. Generated by immunoSEQ multiplex PCR, the TCRdb table keeps only in-frame clones and is missing some. The V and J calls and the clone size are those of that table, but D and trimming were determined from the DNA. The sample has a few hundred thousand clones; 75% to 90% are singletons. The germline V gene encodes CDR1 SNHLY and CDR2 FYNNEI. V was clipped by 7 bases and J by 10 bases, with 11 bases between them. The CDR3 consists of 11 residues. The chain joins TRBV2 to TRBJ2-1; D unclear. The sequence was collected from a woman aged 55-70 years with acute or convalescent COVID-19. The sample taken for sequencing was peripheral blood. For the CDR3, the DNA is TGTGCCAGCACTACCATCTGGGAGCAGTTCTTC. Protein sequence: CASTTIWEQFF.